The entry below gives a single T cell receptor beta chain sequence along with its context. This clonotype was recorded only once. Its antigen remains undetermined. No much larger clone exists at a distance of one base, and base qualities are not known. A lone read offers only weak evidence. Peripheral blood CD8+ and CD4+ T cells from healthy donors, Susac syndrome patients and multiple sclerosis patients were profiled using high-throughput TCR beta sequencing. Multiple sclerosis controls were treatment-naive patients with stable or active relapsing-remitting disease fulfilling revised McDonald criteria. Bulk CD8+ and CD4+ T cells were purified by magnetic negative isolation, while CD8+ TEMRA cells were enriched using FACS. Blood was drawn into EDTA tubes, processed within 24 hours, and PBMCs were isolated by density gradient centrifugation. PBMCs intended for TCR sequencing were cryopreserved in liquid nitrogen and were subsequently thawed in a 37 degrees C water bath. Purity of sorted or isolated CD4+, CD8+ and CD8+ TEMRA cells was at least 90%.

RNA was extracted with the RNeasy kit and roughly 0.45 to 1 ug was reverse transcribed using random hexamers. TCR beta CDR3 regions were amplified with the immunoSEQ multiplex PCR assay covering 54 Vbeta and 13 Jbeta segments. PCR amplification bias was corrected using a synthetic template baseline for primer optimization and computational correction. The paper's data handling went like this. Only productive sequences were kept, with reads annotated to V, D and J genes according to IMGT and analyzed in immunoSEQ Analyzer. To calculate clonality, Shannon entropy was normalized by log2 of the number of productive unique sequences and then subtracted from one. Public and private clones were assessed among the 100 most prevalent clones of each patient and control. Clones were defined as Susac-specific when absent from the healthy and MS cohorts, from some 1,100 published viral clones and from other ImmuneACCESS disease sequences. Using fastp at Q25 and MiXCR, TCRdb reprocessed the public reads and kept productive beta chains. All rows with the same CDR3 protein become a single entry with the most common DNA and genes. What appears here as the V and J calls and clone size reflects TCRdb's work, not the paper's. The sample yields 100,000 to 150,000 distinct CDR3 sequences; about 92% were counted once. Together, the top ten hold less than 0.4% of the sample.

The data were obtained in a study of CD8 T cells in Susac syndrome (dated by TCRdb to about 2019). Some background on the complete study: Repertoire sequencing was used to test whether CD8+ T cell activation and differentiation in Susac syndrome was antigen driven. Clonality of the CD8+ T cell repertoire was compared between eleven to twelve healthy donors, some 14 Susac syndrome patients and about 15 multiple sclerosis patients.

General conclusions and limits of the study: The study acknowledged that relatively few individuals were included in the TCR sequencing and HLA analysis.

The junction shows trimming of 2 bases on V and 8 bases on J, and the gene matches do not reach 9 bases of it. The germline V gene encodes CDR1 KGHSH and CDR2 LQKENI. The CDR3 contains 15 residues, cysteine and phenylalanine counted. The DNA shown is the 45-base CDR3, in frame from base 1. This TCR derives from a human donor with multiple sclerosis. Sequences were obtained from CD8+ T cells from PBMCs. The chain uses TRBV18 and TRBJ2-1; the junction holds 7 bases that match TRBD2. The DNA is TGTGCCAGCTCACCAATCCCAGCGGGACTGGATGAGCAGTTCTTC. This yields the protein CASSPIPAGLDEQFF.